These 5 T cell receptor beta chains originate from one sample sequenced in a study of regulatory T cells in long-lasting Graves disease. Assembly of TCR beta libraries relied on iRepertoire HTBI primers together with Arm-PCR of CDR3 regions. One entry per CDR3 protein, called by TCRdb with MiXCR from the multiplex PCR reads. This table has approximately 390,000 distinct CDR3 sequences, roughly 15% appearing once. Time point denoted: newly diagnosed GD, antithyroid drugs for less than 3 months. The TCR library was made from RNA extracted from PBMCs. These data were likewise used in another study, on T cells in Graves' hyperthyroidism and ophthalmopathy.

The material sequenced was peripheral blood mononuclear cells (PBMCs), taken at new diagnosis, from a patient treated with antithyroid drugs. These receptors all stem from a woman aged 18-30 years with Graves disease.

This chain uses TRBV19 with TRBJ2-5; D might be TRBD1 (6 bases). Germline V lookup: CDR1 LNHDA, CDR2 SQIVND (reference sequence). V dropped 6 bases and J dropped 6 bases, with 20 bases sitting between them. The CDR3 spans 15 residues. The CDR3: CASSPRDTNLKTQYF. The CDR3 region has the DNA TGTGCCAGTAGCCCCCGGGACACCAACCTCAAGACCCAGTACTTC.

Ten or more counts support this clonotype. V and J are TRBV9 and TRBJ1-1; the D gene is possibly TRBD1 (5 bases). Per the germline V gene, CDR1 is SGDLS and CDR2 is YYNGEE. The V end was cut by 5 bases, the J end by 1 base, with 15 bases between. The CDR3 sequence is 15 residues long. The CDR3 loop reads CASRAPGTSNTEAFF. The CDR3 DNA follows: TGTGCCAGCAGGGCTCCAGGGACTTCGAACACTGAAGCTTTCTTT.

This clonotype was detected many times. The V gene is TRBV7-2, the J gene TRBJ2-1, with 13 positions matching TRBD2. This CDR3 has 17 residues. CDR1 is SGHTA, CDR2 FQGNSA, per germline. V trimming: 4 bases; J trimming: 8 bases; junction bases outside the gene matches: 11. The CDR3 is CASSYRGGTSGNHEQFF. The CDR3 DNA reads TGTGCCAGCAGCTACAGGGGAGGGACTAGCGGGAATCATGAGCAGTTCTTC.

This clonotype was recorded at least ten times. V and J are TRBV28 and TRBJ2-1, with 13 bases matching TRBD2. V lost 5 bases to trimming and J lost 4 bases; unmatched junction nucleotides: 2. Germline V gene lookup returns CDR1 MDHEN and CDR2 SYDVKM. There are 15 residues in the CDR3. The CDR3, as DNA: TGTGCCAGCAGTGGACTAGCGGGGGTTTACAATGAGCAGTTCTTC. It yields the protein CASSGLAGVYNEQFF. Full variable domain (outside the CDR3, taken from reference TRBV28 and TRBJ2-1): DVKVTQSSRYLVKRTGEKVFLECVQDMDHENMFWYRQDPGLGLRLIYFSYDVKMKEKGDIPEGYSVSREKKERFSLILESASTNQTSMYLCASSGLAGVYNEQFFGPGTRLTVL.

This chain links TRBV5-4 with TRBJ2-1; 8 bases fit TRBD2. CDR3 size: 13 residues. CDR1 and CDR2 (germline): SGHNT, YYREEE (reference sequence). Trimming took 0 bases from V and 10 from J; bases not matched to a gene: 3. CDR3 loop: CASSLGASGEQFF. The CDR3 DNA reads TGTGCCAGCAGCTTGGGGGCTAGCGGGGAGCAGTTCTTC.